This T cell receptor beta chain was captured by sequencing in a study of blood T cell repertoires in COVID-19. Per the germline V gene, CDR1 is MNHEY and CDR2 is SVGAGI. CDR3 length: 14 amino acids. V gave up 6 bases and J gave up 0 bases; unmatched junction bases: 4. Profiling relied on immunoSEQ multiplex PCR, and the TCRdb table lists in-frame clones only, not all of them. The table has 200,000 to 300,000 clones, 85% seen once; the top ten hold 5% to 8%. This clonotype was sampled from a woman aged 60-70 years with active or convalescent COVID-19. The sequenced sample was peripheral blood. This chain connects TRBV6-5 to TRBJ1-2; 7 bases map to TRBD1. CDR3 coding DNA: TGTGCCAGCAGACGGGACAGTGCTAACTATGGCTACACCTTC. This codes for CASRRDSANYGYTF.